This is a list of T cell receptor beta chains from one sample in a study of T cell responses to AZD1222 COVID-19 vaccine. Assay: immunoSEQ multiplex PCR; the TCRdb copy retains only in-frame clones and omits some. The table shows approximately 130,000 clones, with less than 95% occurring only once. The sample in question was peripheral blood, obtained on day 0 of AZD1222 vaccination. Every receptor here comes from an adult in good health. CDR3s include the opening cysteine and the closing phenylalanine or tryptophan. The order of the fields is J gene, clone size, D gene, V gene, CDR3 length, CDR3 DNA, CDR3 protein. A D gene is named only where the DNA matches it firmly. The listing skips clone size in some rows; elsewhere it reads once, few, many or a size class.

>TRBJ2-5|-|TRBD1|TRBV18|16
TGTGCCAGCTCACCAGCCTCCGGGACAGAGCAAGAGACCCAGTACTTC
CASSPASGTEQETQYF
>TRBJ1-4|-|TRBD1|TRBV28|13
TGTGCCAGCCGGACAGGGGGGGATGAAAAACTGTTTTTT
CASRTGGDEKLFF
>TRBJ2-7|-|TRBD2|TRBV30|13
TGTGCCTGGAGTGCGGGACTAGCGGGGGAGCAGTACTTC
CAWSAGLAGEQYF
>TRBJ2-4|-|-|TRBV19|15
TGTGCCAGTAGAACGTCTAACCTAGCCAAAAACATTCAGTACTTC
CASRTSNLAKNIQYF
>TRBJ1-4|-|-|TRBV7-8|13
TGTGCCGTGAGTCAGGGGAACGGAGAAAAACTGTTTTTT
CAVSQGNGEKLFF
>TRBJ1-3|-|-|TRBV11-3|15
TGTGCCAGCAGCTTATCCTCGTTCTCTGGAAACACCATATATTTT
CASSLSSFSGNTIYF
>TRBJ1-4|-|-|TRBV6-5|15
TGTGCCAGCAGTTACGTCACCCAGGGAAGAGAAAAACTGTTTTTT
CASSYVTQGREKLFF
>TRBJ2-6|-|-|TRBV7-9|17
TGTGCCAGCAGCTTAGCGGGCGGGGACTCTGGGGCCAACGTCCTGACTTTC
CASSLAGGDSGANVLTF
>TRBJ2-5|-|-|TRBV6-2/TRBV6-3|16
TGTGCCAGCAGTTACTCGCACAGGGTTGGCCCGGAGACCCAGTACTTC
CASSYSHRVGPETQYF
>TRBJ2-4|-|TRBD1|TRBV7-8|17
TGTGCCAGCAGCGGAGCGCCGGGACAGGGTTCCAAAAACATTCAGTACTTC
CASSGAPGQGSKNIQYF
>TRBJ1-2|-|TRBD1|TRBV3-1/TRBV3-2|16
TGTGCCAGCAGCCGTGGGACAGGGGGGTCGAGCTATGGCTACACCTTC
CASSRGTGGSSYGYTF
>TRBJ1-2|-|-|TRBV3-1/TRBV3-2|14
TGTGCCAGCAGCCACTGGGGGCTCCATTATGGCTACACCTTC
CASSHWGLHYGYTF
>TRBJ1-2|-|-|TRBV12-3/TRBV12-4|13
TGTGCCAGCAGTTTGAGGGGAGCCTATGGCTACACCTTC
CASSLRGAYGYTF
>TRBJ1-6|-|-|TRBV7-3|13
TGTGCCAGCAGCTCGGAGGGCAATTCACCCCTCCACTTT
CASSSEGNSPLHF
>TRBJ2-7|-|-|TRBV30|13
TGTGCCTGGAGTCTTACTGACGAGTACGAGCAGTACTTC
CAWSLTDEYEQYF
>TRBJ1-1|-|-|TRBV10-3|14
TGTGCCATCAGCGACGGGACATCGATCACTGAAGCTTTCTTT
CAISDGTSITEAFF
>TRBJ1-4|-|-|TRBV5-1|14
TGCGCCAGCAGCCGGGAGCCAACTAATGAAAAACTGTTTTTT
CASSREPTNEKLFF
>TRBJ2-7|-|-|TRBV9|14
TGTGCCAGCAGCGTAGCCGGCGGAAACTACGAGCAGTACTTC
CASSVAGGNYEQYF
>TRBJ1-5|-|TRBD1|TRBV19|15
TGTGCCAGTAGTTCAAGGACAGGGCCGAATCAGCCCCAGCATTTT
CASSSRTGPNQPQHF
>TRBJ1-2|once|-|TRBV18|13
TGTGCCAGCTCAACCACAGGGAACTATGGCTACACCTTC
CASSTTGNYGYTF
>TRBJ2-1|-|-|TRBV3-1/TRBV3-2|15
TGTGCCAGCAGCCACGGGCTCCCGGCCTACAATGAGCAGTTCTTC
CASSHGLPAYNEQFF
>TRBJ2-7|-|TRBD2|TRBV3-1/TRBV3-2|14
TGTGCCAGCAGCCAATTGGGGGAGGGACGCGAGCAGTACTTC
CASSQLGEGREQYF
>TRBJ2-7|-|TRBD1|TRBV30|15
TGTGCCTGGAGTCATCCGGGACAGGGGAACCACGAGCAGTACTTC
CAWSHPGQGNHEQYF
>TRBJ2-6|-|TRBD1|TRBV28|18
TGTGCCAGCAGTTTATTTCCGGGACAGTACTCTGGGGCCAACGTCCTGACTTTC
CASSLFPGQYSGANVLTF
>TRBJ2-2|once|-|TRBV10-3|15
TGTGCCATCAGGACCGGGACATCTCCCACCGGGGAGCTGTTTTTT
CAIRTGTSPTGELFF
>TRBJ1-1|-|-|TRBV12-3/TRBV12-4|13
TGTGCCAGCAGTTTCAGCGGGGGCGCTGAAGCTTTCTTT
CASSFSGGAEAFF
>TRBJ2-1|-|TRBD1|TRBV11-2|17
TGTGCCAGCAGCCCAGGGGGAGCGAGCCCATACTACAATGAGCAGTTCTTC
CASSPGGASPYYNEQFF
>TRBJ1-2|-|TRBD1|TRBV20-1|17
TGCAGTGCTAGTGAAATCAGCAACAGGGGGCTTAACTATGGCTACACCTTC
CSASEISNRGLNYGYTF
>TRBJ1-4|-|-|TRBV28|14
TGTGCCAGCAGCCCGGGACTGGGACGAGAAAAACTGTTTTTT
CASSPGLGREKLFF
>TRBJ2-5|-|TRBD1|TRBV29-1|18
TGCAGCGTTGACGGGACAGGGGTGTTTCGGGGTCCGCAAGAGACCCAGTACTTC
CSVDGTGVFRGPQETQYF
>TRBJ1-3|-|-|TRBV30|11
TGTGCCTGGAGTAGAGAAAACACCATATATTTT
CAWSRENTIYF
>TRBJ1-1|once|TRBD1|TRBV5-8|17
TGTGCCAGCAGCTTGAGGCAGGGGGCGGACCTTAGGGGAAAAGCTTTCTTT
CASSLRQGADLRGKAFF
>TRBJ1-4|-|-|TRBV30|13
TGTGCCTGGTACCGGCCAACTAATGAAAAACTGTTTTTT
CAWYRPTNEKLFF
>TRBJ1-1|-|-|TRBV4-2|15
TGTGCCAGCAGCCAAGATGGGTCTAGGGGGTCTGAAGCTTTCTTT
CASSQDGSRGSEAFF
>TRBJ1-1|-|-|TRBV5-1|13
TGCGCCAGCAGCCCCCGGGGGGACACTGAAGCTTTCTTT
CASSPRGDTEAFF
>TRBJ2-5|-|TRBD1|TRBV9|13
TGTGCCAGCAGCCCCGGGGACAGACAGACCCAGTACTTC
CASSPGDRQTQYF
>TRBJ1-6|once|TRBD1|TRBV3-1/TRBV3-2|17
TGTGCCAGCAGCCAAGATAGGCGACAGGGCCTTAATTCACCCCTCCACTTT
CASSQDRRQGLNSPLHF
>TRBJ2-3|-|TRBD2|TRBV5-4|16
TGTGCCAGCAGCTTGGCCGGGGGGTCAGGCCTGGATACGCAGTATTTT
CASSLAGGSGLDTQYF